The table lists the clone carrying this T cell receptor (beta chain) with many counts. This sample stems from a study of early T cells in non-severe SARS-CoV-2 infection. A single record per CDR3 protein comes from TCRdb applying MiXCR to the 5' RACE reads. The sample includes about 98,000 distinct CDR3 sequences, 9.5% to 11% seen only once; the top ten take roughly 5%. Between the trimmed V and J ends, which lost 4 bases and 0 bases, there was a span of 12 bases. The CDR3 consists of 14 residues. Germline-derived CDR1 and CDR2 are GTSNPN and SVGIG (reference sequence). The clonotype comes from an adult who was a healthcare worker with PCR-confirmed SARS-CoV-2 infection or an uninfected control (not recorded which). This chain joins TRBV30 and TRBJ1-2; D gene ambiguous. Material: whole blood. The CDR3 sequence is CAWTRRAANYGYTF. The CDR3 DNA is TGTGCCTGGACGAGGAGGGCTGCTAACTATGGCTACACCTTC.